Listed here are 16 T cell receptor beta chains from one sample, sequenced in a study of blood T cells in healthy people across ages (dated by TCRdb to 2015 to 2017). Library preparation used 5' RACE. Sequencing was performed on an Illumina HiSeq 2500. A second PCR of roughly 6 to 11 cycles was run with a J-beta primer mix and a sample-barcoded 5' primer. Clones were called with MiXCR by TCRdb after fastp trimmed the public reads at Q25, and only in-frame beta chains were retained. Identical CDR3 proteins give one entry, which carries the most common genes and DNA. Across this sample there are 700,000 to 800,000 distinct CDR3 sequences, with roughly 45% seen only once. Together, the top ten hold 20% to 25% of the sample. Sequenced sample: blood. Receptors were obtained from a woman aged 55-70 years in good health.

This chain connects TRBV7-2 to TRBJ2-3, with D tentatively TRBD2 (6 bases). The V gene lost 1 base and the J gene lost 2 bases, with 16 bases spanning the gap. CDR1 SGHTA and CDR2 FQGNSA come from the germline V gene. The CDR3 totals 17 residues. The CDR3 is CASSLERSSAPTDTQYF. The CDR3, as DNA: TGTGCCAGCAGCTTAGAACGGTCTAGCGCTCCCACAGATACGCAGTATTTT.

The rearrangement links TRBV28 to TRBJ2-7; D not certain. The CDR3 contains 12 residues. Germline values: CDR1 MDHEN, CDR2 SYDVKM. Trimming cost V 5 bases and J 3 bases, with 8 bases left between them. The CDR3 spells CASSPSNYEQYF. The CDR3, as DNA: TGTGCCAGCAGTCCCTCAAACTACGAGCAGTACTTC.

Concerning this clonotype: One end of the junction does not line up with germline, which may come from a read error. V gene TRBV7-7 combines with J gene TRBJ2-1, with a tentative D call TRBD1 (5 bases). The DNA end lines up better with TRBJ2-7; the J call may be wrong. CDR1 SSHAT and CDR2 FNYEAQ come from the germline V gene (reference sequence). The CDR3 is made up of 13 amino acids. The CDR3 spells CASSSDTYNEQYF. DNA for the CDR3: TGTGCTAGCAGTTCGGACACCTACAATGAGCAGTACTTC.

The chain combines TRBV6-1 with TRBJ2-2; tentatively, D is TRBD2 (6 bases). Germline values: CDR1 MNHNS, CDR2 SASEGT. The CDR3 contains 17 residues. Trimming shortened V by 4 bases and J by 0 bases, and 15 bases separated the two germline ends. Written as DNA, the CDR3 is TGTGCCAGCAGTGGGTTTCGGGGGAGGACGAACACCGGGGAGCTGTTTTTT. This sequence encodes CASSGFRGRTNTGELFF.

Written as DNA, the CDR3 is TGTGCCAGCAGTGACAGGGGGGTGCAGGGAAACTCCTACGAGCAGTACTTC. Amino acids: CASSDRGVQGNSYEQYF. The rearrangement joins TRBV2 to TRBJ2-7, with D perhaps TRBD1 (7 bases). Germline assignment: CDR1 SNHLY and CDR2 FYNNEI. The CDR3 loop spans 17 amino acids. V shed 3 bases and J shed 0 bases, with 18 bases lying between them.

Only a few counts were recorded for this clonotype. This chain connects TRBV27 to TRBJ2-3; the D is unclear. This CDR3 region has 13 residues. Germline CDR1 and CDR2: MNHEY and SMNVEV (reference sequence). V lost 2 bases to trimming and J lost 1 base, with 4 bases between them. CDR3 in amino acids: CASSLMGTDTQYF. The CDR3 DNA sequence: TGTGCCAGCAGTTTAATGGGCACAGATACGCAGTATTTT.

This clonotype was seen a few times. The V gene is TRBV25-1, the J gene TRBJ2-7, with D perhaps TRBD1 or TRBD2 (5 bases each). Deletions cut 1 base from V and 4 bases from J, with 17 bases between. CDR3 size: 16 residues. The germline CDR1 and CDR2 sequences are MGHDK and SYGVNS. For the CDR3, the DNA is TGTGCCAGCAGTGAATTTCCAGGGACGGGGCTTTACGAGCAGTACTTC. Translated: CASSEFPGTGLYEQYF.

V gene TRBV7-2 combines with J gene TRBJ1-6; D call uncertain. The germline CDR1 and CDR2 sequences are SGHTA and FQGNSA. V was pared by 5 bases and J by 5 bases, with 16 bases between. CDR3 size: 16 residues. The CDR3: CASSRFGGNNNSPLHF. CDR3 bases: TGTGCCAGCAGCCGCTTTGGCGGGAATAATAATTCACCCCTCCACTTT.

The V call is TRBV3-1, the J call TRBJ1-1, with 8 nucleotides matching TRBD1. Germline trimming cut 7 bases from V and 4 bases from J; bases unmatched to any gene: 11. Germline values: CDR1 LGHDT, CDR2 YNNKEL (reference sequence). The CDR3 spans 15 residues. CDR3 residues: CASNDRGAVATEAFF. CDR3 nucleotides: TGTGCCAGCAACGACAGGGGCGCGGTGGCCACTGAAGCTTTCTTT.

In the case of this clonotype: A clone one base away is much larger, so this may be a read error. The V call is TRBV7-2, the J call TRBJ2-1; 7 positions agree with TRBD2. This CDR3 comprises 16 residues. Germline V gene sequence: CDR1 SGHTA, CDR2 FQGNSA. In nucleotides, the CDR3 is TGTGCCAGCAACTTAGATGCAGCGGGAAGAGTTTACGAGCAGTTCTTC. This codes for CASNLDAAGRVYEQFF. The variable domain in full, with the rest retrieved from reference TRBV7-2 and TRBJ2-1, is GAGVSQSPSNKVTEKGKDVELRCDPISGHTALYWYRQSLGQGLEFLIYFQGNSAPDKSGLPSDRFSAERTGGSVSTLTIQRTQQEDSAVYLCASNLDAAGRVYEQFFGPGTRLTVL.

The rearrangement links TRBV21-1 to TRBJ1-2; whether TRBD1, the table's D call, matches the DNA was not checked. TRBV21-1 is noted as a pseudogene. This CDR3 has 14 residues. The CDR3 nucleotides read TGTGCCGGCAGCAAAGTTGGACACTGCTATGGCTACACCTTC. Residues: CAGSKVGHCYGYTF.

This clonotype was seen more than once but under ten times. The rearrangement joins TRBV24-1 to TRBJ2-1, with D possibly TRBD1 on 6 matching bases. The germline V and J ends were trimmed by 10 bases and 8 bases, with 14 bases remaining between them. The germline V gene has CDR1 KGHDR and CDR2 SFDVKD. The CDR3 length is 12 residues. The CDR3 here is CATSNQGYEQFF. The CDR3 DNA sequence: TGTGCCACTAGTAATCAGGGGTATGAGCAGTTCTTC.

Here the CDR3 reads CASSPPGQGGYEQYF. The CDR3, as DNA: TGTGCCAGCTCACCTCCGGGACAGGGCGGGTACGAGCAGTACTTC. The V gene is TRBV18, the J gene TRBJ2-7; 9 nucleotides match TRBD1. This CDR3 spans 15 amino acids. V was clipped by 3 bases and J by 4 bases; unmatched bases: 7. The germline V gene encodes CDR1 KGHSH and CDR2 LQKENI. Full variable domain (missing parts from reference TRBV18 and TRBJ2-7): NAGVMQNPRHLVRRRGQEARLRCSPMKGHSHVYWYRQLPEEGLKFMVYLQKENIIDESGMPKERFSAEFPKEGPSILRIQQVVRGDSAAYFCASSPPGQGGYEQYFGPGTRLTVT.

The J gene is TRBJ2-3, the V gene TRBV7-3; unclear D gene. Germline CDR1 SGHTA, CDR2 FQGTGA. Trimming pared 0 bases from V and 3 bases from J, leaving 7 bases between. This CDR3 spans 14 amino acids. CDR3 in amino acids: CASSLTYGTDTQYF. DNA of the CDR3: TGTGCCAGCAGCTTAACTTACGGGACAGATACGCAGTATTTT.

This clonotype was seen a handful of times. J is TRBJ1-1 and V is TRBV12-3 or TRBV12-4; possibly TRBD1 for D (5 bases). Trimming took 8 bases from V and 5 from J, leaving 12 bases between them. This CDR3 region has 12 residues. CDR3 bases: TGTGCCAGCCGGACACCCCCGACTGAAGCTTTCTTT. This codes for CASRTPPTEAFF.

This rearrangement joins TRBV27 to TRBJ2-1; perhaps TRBD1 as D (5 bases). V was cut by 3 bases and J by 6 bases, with 12 bases left in between. Germline V CDR1 and CDR2: MNHEY, SMNVEV (reference sequence). The CDR3 loop spans 14 amino acids. The CDR3 region has the DNA TGTGCCAGCAGTTTCCAGGGTAAAGGCAATGAGCAGTTCTTC. Translated, it gives CASSFQGKGNEQFF.